These T cell receptor beta chains were read from a single sample in a study of identical twins. A single record per CDR3 protein comes from TCRdb applying MiXCR to the 5' RACE reads. In the table there are 1.5 million to 2 million distinct CDR3 sequences, less than 35% of which are singletons. The sample consisted of cord blood. The receptors here all came from a newborn girl in good health. Both conserved end residues are part of each CDR3. D genes are given only for firm matches. Expanded clones are given a class, and other clones once, few, many or no size at all.

j_call | v_call | d_call | clone_size | cdr3_nt | cdr3_aa
TRBJ2-1 | TRBV25-1 | TRBD1 | many | TGTGCCAGCAGTGGGGACAGCTCCTACAATGAGCAGTTCTTC | CASSGDSSYNEQFF
TRBJ2-7 | TRBV7-2 | NA | many | TGTGCCAGCAGCTCACGATATTCACCGGGACTCCTTCAGTACTTC | CASSSRYSPGLLQYF
TRBJ2-1 | TRBV13 | NA | many | TGTGCCAGCAGTCAGCGGGATGAGCAGTTCTTC | CASSQRDEQFF
TRBJ2-2 | TRBV13 | TRBD1 | NA | TGTGCCAGCAGCGGGGGGACAGGGGAAAACACCGGGGAGCTGTTTTTT | CASSGGTGENTGELFF
TRBJ2-7 | TRBV7-8 | TRBD1 | many | TGTGCCAGCAGCTTTTTGCCCCGGGGACAGGTTTTCGAGCAGTACTTC | CASSFLPRGQVFEQYF
TRBJ2-1 | TRBV25-1 | NA | few | TGTGCCAGCAGTGGACTAGGGGGAGGGTACAATGAGCAGTTCTTC | CASSGLGGGYNEQFF
TRBJ1-6 | TRBV3-1 | NA | NA | TGTGCCAGCAGCCAAGATTTCGGACTGATGGTATCATCCCTCCACTTT | CASSQDFGLMVSSLHF
TRBJ1-4 | TRBV13 | NA | few | TGTGCCAGCAGCTTAAGGGGACCTTTGGTGGAAAAACTGTTTTTT | CASSLRGPLVEKLFF
TRBJ2-7 | TRBV7-2 | NA | NA | TGTGCCAGCAGCTTAAGCTACTCCTACAATGAGCAGTACTTC | CASSLSYSYNEQYF
TRBJ2-4 | TRBV28 | TRBD2 | NA | TGTGCCAGCAGTTTATTTGGGACTAGCGGGAGGGCGAACATTCAGTACTTC | CASSLFGTSGRANIQYF
TRBJ1-6 | TRBV4-1 | NA | NA | TGCGCCAGCAGCCAACCCCTTTGGTCACCCCTCCACTTT | CASSQPLWSPLHF
TRBJ2-3 | TRBV7-2 | NA | many | TGTGCCAGCAGCCGGCCGTTAGCAGATACGCAGTATTTT | CASSRPLADTQYF
TRBJ1-5 | TRBV6-1 | NA | NA | TGTGCCAGCAGTGAAGGGGCAGGTATCAATCAGCCCCAGCATTTT | CASSEGAGINQPQHF
TRBJ1-2 | TRBV3-1 | TRBD1 | many | TGTGCCAGCAGCCCCCTTGACAGGGCTAACTATGGCTACACCTTC | CASSPLDRANYGYTF
TRBJ1-1 | TRBV24-1 | TRBD1 | NA | TGTGCCACCAGTGATTTGCGGGACAGGGTGGGAGGGATGAACACTGAAGCTTTCTTT | CATSDLRDRVGGMNTEAFF
TRBJ2-3 | TRBV5-1 | TRBD2 | NA | TGCGCCAGCAGCTGGGGACTAGCGCAAAGCACAGATACGCAGTATTTT | CASSWGLAQSTDTQYF
TRBJ2-1 | TRBV11-2 | TRBD2 | few | TGTGCCAGCAGCTTAGTAGGGGTTGGACTAGCGGGGGGGAACTACAATGAGCAGTTCTTC | CASSLVGVGLAGGNYNEQFF
TRBJ2-6 | TRBV20-1 | NA | NA | TGCAGTGCTAGAGAAGTGTTAGGGGCCAACGTCCTGACTTTC | CSAREVLGANVLTF
TRBJ1-2 | TRBV10-3 | NA | NA | TGTGCCCTCGGGAGGGGTAACTATGGCTACACCTTC | CALGRGNYGYTF
TRBJ1-2 | TRBV27 | TRBD1 | many | TGTGCCAGCACCGGGGACAGTAACTATGGCTACACCTTC | CASTGDSNYGYTF
TRBJ2-4 | TRBV19 | NA | once | TGTGCCAGTAGTATAACGCCAGGGGTGGCCAAAAACATTCAGTACTTC | CASSITPGVAKNIQYF
TRBJ2-3 | TRBV20-1 | TRBD2 | NA | TGCAGTGCTAGTCCGGCTAGCGGGCCCACAGATACGCAGTATTTT | CSASPASGPTDTQYF
TRBJ1-1 | TRBV2 | NA | NA | TGTGCCAGCAGTGTCCAGGGCCGTCGCACTGAAGCTTTCTTT | CASSVQGRRTEAFF
TRBJ2-1 | TRBV27 | NA | NA | TGTGCCAGCAGTTTAACCCCTTGGAGTGTATACAATGAGCAGTTCTTC | CASSLTPWSVYNEQFF
TRBJ2-7 | TRBV20-1 | TRBD1 | NA | TGCAGTGCTCAATACAGGGGGCTAGGCGAGCAGTACTTC | CSAQYRGLGEQYF
TRBJ1-1 | TRBV5-1 | NA | NA | TGCGCCAGCAGCTTGGCTTTTGCGGGGGCGGACACTGAAGCTTTCTTT | CASSLAFAGADTEAFF
TRBJ2-7 | TRBV10-3 | TRBD1 | NA | TGTGCCATCAGCGGGACAGGGGCAATGGCCTACGAGCAGTACTTC | CAISGTGAMAYEQYF
TRBJ2-2 | TRBV4-2 | TRBD1 | NA | TGTGCCAGCAGCCAAGATTGGGACAGGGGGCAATCCGGGGAGCTGTTTTTT | CASSQDWDRGQSGELFF
TRBJ2-5 | TRBV5-1 | NA | NA | TGCGCCAGCGCCTATAGCGAGTCATCCAATGAGCAGTACTTC | CASAYSESSNEQYF
TRBJ2-1 | TRBV20-1 | NA | few | TGCAGTGCTAGAGATCGGGAGCGGTCCTCCTACAATGAGCAGTTCTTC | CSARDRERSSYNEQFF
TRBJ2-6 | TRBV5-1 | TRBD1 | NA | TGCGCCAGCAGCGTAGGGACAGCTGGGGCCAACGTCCTGACTTTC | CASSVGTAGANVLTF
TRBJ2-1 | TRBV11-1 | NA | few | TGTGCCAGCAGCTCGAGGGAGGCGAACCAGTTCTTC | CASSSREANQFF
TRBJ1-2 | TRBV21-1 | NA | NA | TGTGCCAGCAGCAAAAGACAGGGCGGCTATGGCTACACCTTC | CASSKRQGGYGYTF
TRBJ1-4 | TRBV4-2 | TRBD1 | NA | TGTGCCAGCAGCCAAGAAGGTCGTCAGGGACAGGGGTGTGAAAAACTGTTTTTT | CASSQEGRQGQGCEKLFF
TRBJ2-6 | TRBV18 | NA | NA | TGTGCCAGCTCACCACCGGGTTCCTCTGGGGCCAACGTCCTGACTTTC | CASSPPGSSGANVLTF
TRBJ2-2 | TRBV28 | NA | NA | TGTGCCAGCAGTTTATGGTCGAACACCGGGGAGCTGTTTTTT | CASSLWSNTGELFF
TRBJ2-4 | TRBV3-1 | TRBD2 | NA | TGTGCCAGCAGCCCCCCTCTGACTAGCGCTGGAGACATTCAGTACTTC | CASSPPLTSAGDIQYF
TRBJ2-7 | TRBV20-1 | NA | few | TGCAGTGCTAGAGGTACGATAGAGAGGGCCATCTACGAGCAGTACTTC | CSARGTIERAIYEQYF
TRBJ1-5 | TRBV5-6 | NA | few | TGTGCCAGTCAGGTGGGAAATCAGCCCCAGCATTTT | CASQVGNQPQHF
TRBJ2-3 | TRBV27 | NA | NA | TGTGCCAGCAGTTTAATAGTAGCGTCGCCGGATACGCAGTATTTT | CASSLIVASPDTQYF
TRBJ2-7 | TRBV28 | NA | few | TGTGCCAGCAGTTTAATCCAGGAACCCTACGAGCAGTACTTC | CASSLIQEPYEQYF
TRBJ1-1 | TRBV29-1 | NA | NA | TGCAGCGTTGAGTTCGGGGTTAACACTGAAGCTTTCTTT | CSVEFGVNTEAFF
TRBJ2-5 | TRBV20-1 | TRBD2 | NA | TGCAGTGCGAAGGGACTAGTGGGAAAGAAGACCCAGTACTTC | CSAKGLVGKKTQYF
TRBJ2-5 | TRBV5-1 | TRBD2 | NA | TGCGCCAGCAGCCCATTAGGCCGGACTAGCGACAATGAGCAGTACTTC | CASSPLGRTSDNEQYF
TRBJ1-1 | TRBV28 | NA | NA | TGTGCCAGCAGCCCCCCCCGGGCCCTCCACTACACTGAAGCTTTCTTT | CASSPPRALHYTEAFF
TRBJ2-4 | TRBV27 | TRBD2 | NA | TGTGCCAGCAGTTTGTGGACTAGCACCAAAAACATTCAGTACTTC | CASSLWTSTKNIQYF
TRBJ2-1 | TRBV6-1 | TRBD1 | few | TGTGCCAGCACCCGACGCCGGGACAGGGGAGACAATGAGCAGTTCTTC | CASTRRRDRGDNEQFF
TRBJ2-1 | TRBV23-1 | NA | NA | TGCGCCAGCATCCAACGGAGGATTTCCTACAATGAGCAGTTCTTC | CASIQRRISYNEQFF
TRBJ1-1 | TRBV20-1 | TRBD1 | few | TGCAGTGCTAGAGAGCAGGGGGTGGAAAAGACTGAAGCTTTCTTT | CSAREQGVEKTEAFF
TRBJ2-1 | TRBV9 | TRBD2 | NA | TGTGCCAGCAGCGCTCAGGGTGGGGGGGCCTACAATGAGCAGTTCTTC | CASSAQGGGAYNEQFF
TRBJ2-6 | TRBV7-8 | TRBD1 | NA | TGTGCCAGCAGCTTTGTTCCAGACAGGGGGCCTGGGGCCAACGTCCTGACTTTC | CASSFVPDRGPGANVLTF
TRBJ2-3 | TRBV4-1 | NA | NA | TGCGCCAGCAGCCAAGAGCGGGTAGATACGCAGTATTTT | CASSQERVDTQYF
TRBJ2-5 | TRBV20-1 | NA | few | TGCAGTGCTCTAGGGCGCGGAGAGACCCAGTACTTC | CSALGRGETQYF